The 11 T cell receptor beta chains below come from one sample, sequenced in a study of T cells in Graves' hyperthyroidism and ophthalmopathy. The CDR3 regions of TCR beta were amplified from RNA transcripts. The TCR CDR3 first-round RT-PCR relied on the HTBI primer set. TCRdb analysed the multiplex PCR reads with MiXCR anew, one entry per CDR3 protein. The data show around 700,000 distinct CDR3 sequences, under 45% seen once. The sample comprised blood. All receptors derive from a woman between 40 and 55 years old with Graves' hyperthyroidism.

This clonotype occurred many times. The chain combines TRBV20-1 with TRBJ1-1; D is perhaps TRBD1 (6 bases). Germline V CDR1 and CDR2: DFQATT, SNEGSKA (reference sequence). The V gene lost 5 bases and the J gene lost 6 bases, with 13 bases spanning the gap. CDR3 size: 12 residues. The CDR3 sequence is CSAYYREAEAFF. CDR3 DNA: TGCAGTGCTTACTACAGGGAGGCTGAAGCTTTCTTT.

This clonotype occurred many times. This sequence joins TRBV10-3 and TRBJ1-1; weak D call: TRBD1 (6 bases). This CDR3 is 13 amino acids long. V lost 4 bases and J 4 bases, leaving 10 bases between the germline ends. CDR1 ENHRY and CDR2 SYGVKD come from the germline V gene. The CDR3 nucleotides read TGTGCCATCAGTGTCCTAGGGGGCACTGAAGCTTTCTTT. This gives the protein CAISVLGGTEAFF.

J is TRBJ1-4 and V is TRBV24-1; D is possibly TRBD1 (6 bases). Trimming removed 4 bases from V and 5 bases from J, with 13 bases in between. The CDR3 has 15 amino acids. Germline V CDR1 and CDR2: KGHDR, SFDVKD. The CDR3 loop is CATSDLTGYNEKLFF. The CDR3 DNA sequence: TGTGCCACCAGTGACCTTACAGGGTACAATGAAAAACTGTTTTTT.

The chain has TRBV6-5 and TRBJ1-2; D possibly corresponds to TRBD1 (6 bases). V was clipped by 4 bases and J by 5 bases, with 14 bases between them. The CDR3 totals 14 residues. CDR1 and CDR2 (germline): MNHEY, SVGAGI. The CDR3 here is CASSSVRGLYGYTF. The CDR3 coding sequence is TGTGCCAGCAGTTCGGTCAGGGGTCTATATGGCTACACCTTC.

The table lists this clonotype with many counts. The rearrangement uses TRBV19 and TRBJ1-6; 7 nucleotides match TRBD1. Germline V gene lookup returns CDR1 LNHDA and CDR2 SQIVND (reference sequence). The CDR3 covers 17 residues. The trim removed 3 bases at V and 7 bases at J, leaving 12 bases unmatched. CDR3 in amino acids: CASSMDSTQGGNSPLHF. As DNA, the CDR3 is TGTGCCAGTAGTATGGACAGCACTCAGGGGGGAAATTCACCCCTCCACTTT. Looking up the rest from reference TRBV19 and TRBJ1-6 gives the full variable domain: DGGITQSPKYLFRKEGQNVTLSCEQNLNHDAMYWYRQDPGQGLRLIYYSQIVNDFQKGDIAEGYSVSREKKESFPLTVTSAQKNPTAFYLCASSMDSTQGGNSPLHFGNGTRLTVT.

CDR3 sequence: CASSLWGQGNQPQYF. The CDR3, as DNA: TGTGCCAGCAGCTTATGGGGACAGGGTAATCAGCCCCAGTACTTC. This sequence joins TRBV7-2 and TRBJ2-5; 9 bases are a match to TRBD1. The CDR3 consists of 15 residues. Germline trimming cut 2 bases from V and 9 bases from J; bases unmatched to any gene: 10. Germline CDR1 reads SGHTA; CDR2 reads FQGNSA. Combining the CDR3 with reference TRBV7-2 and TRBJ2-5 gives the whole variable domain GAGVSQSPSNKVTEKGKDVELRCDPISGHTALYWYRQSLGQGLEFLIYFQGNSAPDKSGLPSDRFSAERTGGSVSTLTIQRTQQEDSAVYLCASSLWGQGNQPQYFGPGTRLLVL.

This clonotype was counted between two and nine times. The chain links TRBV6-6 to TRBJ1-1; D is ambiguous. Germline V gives CDR1 MNHNY, CDR2 SVGAGI (reference sequence). The V end lost 10 bases, the J end lost 0 bases, and 15 bases lay between the germline ends. The CDR3 covers 14 residues. The CDR3 here is CATLDRYLNTEAFF. As DNA, the CDR3 is TGTGCCACCCTTGACCGATACTTGAACACTGAAGCTTTCTTT.

The chain couples TRBV12-3 or TRBV12-4 to TRBJ2-7; D gene ambiguous. Trimming took off 7 bases at V and 4 bases at J, with 8 bases between the two ends. The length of the CDR3 is 11 residues. CDR3 region: CASMESYEQYF. CDR3 nucleotides: TGTGCCAGCATGGAAAGTTACGAGCAGTACTTC.

This clonotype was detected ten times or more. The chain has TRBV7-9 and TRBJ1-2, with D tentatively TRBD1 (5 bases). Between the trimmed V and J ends, which lost 4 bases and 4 bases, there was a span of 16 bases. CDR3 length: 15 amino acids. Germline V CDR1 and CDR2: SEHNR, FQNEAQ (reference sequence). CDR3 sequence reads: CASSSSDRLTYGYTF. In nucleotides, the CDR3 is TGTGCCAGCAGCTCCTCTGACAGACTAACCTATGGCTACACCTTC.

The J gene is TRBJ2-5, the V gene TRBV6-5, with unresolved D. Germline CDR1 reads MNHEY; CDR2 reads SVGAGI. The CDR3 contains 15 residues. V was cut by 7 bases and J by 4 bases, with 19 bases left in between. CDR3 protein: CASTAVGVSPETQYF. DNA for the CDR3: TGTGCCAGCACCGCAGTAGGAGTATCCCCAGAGACCCAGTACTTC.

V is TRBV29-1 and J is TRBJ2-2, with D unclear. V was shortened by 5 bases and J by 7 bases, with 2 bases between the two germline ends. Germline V gene lookup returns CDR1 SQVTM and CDR2 ANQGSEA. The CDR3 covers 9 residues. The CDR3 loop is CSVNGELFF. DNA for the CDR3: TGCAGCGTTAACGGGGAGCTGTTTTTT.